This TCR beta chain appears in the sequencing data of a study of PD-L1 blockade in urothelial cancer. In germline, CDR1 is MDHEN, CDR2 SYDVKM. The CDR3 is 15 residues long. V lost 5 bases, J lost 4 bases, and 18 bases lay in between. Regarding time point: pretreatment peripheral blood. TCRdb keeps only in-frame clones here, not all; method: immunoSEQ multiplex PCR. The table shows 45,000 to 65,000 clones, with over 75% occurring only once. This material consisted of PBMCs, taken around atezolizumab (anti-PD-L1) treatment. The chain has TRBV28 and TRBJ2-7; possible D gene TRBD2, 6 bases. The sequence was obtained from a man aged 65 to 85 with urothelial cancer. CDR3 bases: TGTGCCAGCAGTGGGGGACTGCGCCTGAGGTACGAGCAGTACTTC. Translated, it gives CASSGGLRLRYEQYF.